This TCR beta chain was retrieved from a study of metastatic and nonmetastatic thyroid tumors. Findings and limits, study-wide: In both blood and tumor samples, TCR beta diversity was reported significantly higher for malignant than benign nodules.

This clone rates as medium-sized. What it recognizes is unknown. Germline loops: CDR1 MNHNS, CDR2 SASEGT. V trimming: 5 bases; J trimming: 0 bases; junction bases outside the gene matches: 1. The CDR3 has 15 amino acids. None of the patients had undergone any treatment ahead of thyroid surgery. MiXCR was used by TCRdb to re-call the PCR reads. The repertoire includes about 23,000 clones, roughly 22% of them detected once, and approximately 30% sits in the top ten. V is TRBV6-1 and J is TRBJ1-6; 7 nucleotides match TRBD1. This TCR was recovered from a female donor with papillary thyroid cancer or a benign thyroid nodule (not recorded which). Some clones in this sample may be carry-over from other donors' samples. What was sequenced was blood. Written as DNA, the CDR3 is TGTGCCAGCAGTAACAGGGGCTCCTATAATTCACCCCTCCACTTT. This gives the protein CASSNRGSYNSPLHF.